These 16 T cell receptor beta chains originate from one sample sequenced in a study of blood T cell repertoires in COVID-19. TCRdb's copy holds only in-frame clones and misses some; the assay was immunoSEQ multiplex PCR. The sample includes some 300,000 clones, 88% of them seen just once. The sequenced sample was PBMCs or T cells enriched from blood (not recorded which). All receptors derive from a woman aged 55-70 years in a cohort exposed to, infected with or recovered from COVID-19 (not recorded which).

V gene TRBV28 combines with J gene TRBJ2-7, with D possibly being TRBD2 (7 bases). The V gene's germline CDR1 is MDHEN and CDR2 SYDVKM. V was pared by 6 bases and J by 0 bases, with 18 bases between. CDR3 length: 16 amino acids. CDR3 sequence (DNA): TGTGCCAGCAGCCCCCCGGCGGGGGCAAGCTCCTACGAGCAGTACTTC. As protein: CASSPPAGASSYEQYF.

The V gene is TRBV21-1, the J gene TRBJ2-1; the table's D call TRBD2 went unverified against the DNA. TRBV21-1 is classified as a pseudogene. The CDR3 runs 15 residues. The CDR3 DNA reads as TGTGCCAGCAGCAAAGACGGGAGCCCATACAATGAGCAGTTCTTC. It yields the protein CASSKDGSPYNEQFF.

This chain connects TRBV19 to TRBJ1-5; 10 bases are a match to TRBD1. There are 17 residues in the CDR3. The germline CDR1 and CDR2 sequences are LNHDA and SQIVND (reference sequence). The trim removed 3 bases at V and 0 bases at J, leaving 5 bases unmatched. CDR3 sequence: CASSMGQGRGSNQPQHF. The CDR3 DNA is TGTGCCAGTAGTATGGGACAGGGGCGGGGTAGCAATCAGCCCCAGCATTTT.

This chain connects TRBV28 to TRBJ1-1, with TRBD1 identical over 7 bases. The length of the CDR3 is 11 residues. The germline gives CDR1 MDHEN, CDR2 SYDVKM. J gave up 9 bases and V 8 bases, and 6 bases lay outside the gene matches. The CDR3 bases are TGTGCCAGCCGGAAGACAGGGAAAGCTTTCTTT. This translates into CASRKTGKAFF.

The V and J genes are TRBV23-1 and TRBJ2-7; D uncertain. TRBV23-1 is annotated as an ORF whose role is uncertain. The V end lost 2 bases, the J end lost 0 bases, and 11 bases lay between the germline ends. The CDR3 extends over 15 amino acids. The CDR3, as DNA: TGCGCCAGCAGTCAACCCTACGACATCTCCTACGAGCAGTACTTC. It codes for CASSQPYDISYEQYF.

The rearrangement uses TRBV21-1 and TRBJ1-5. TRBV21-1 is described as a pseudogene. This CDR3 contains 15 residues. The CDR3 region is CASLPWRRGNQPQHF. Written as DNA, the CDR3 is TGTGCCAGCCTCCCGTGGCGACGGGGCAATCAGCCCCAGCATTTT.

This clone has only a few counts. The genes are TRBV2 and TRBJ2-6; D is perhaps TRBD1 (5 bases). This CDR3 comprises 17 residues. Deletions cut 4 bases from V and 0 bases from J, with 13 bases between. Germline V CDR1 and CDR2: SNHLY, FYNNEI. CDR3 in DNA: TGTGCCAGCAGTGCGGCAGGGCGCGACTCTGGGGCCAACGTCCTGACTTTC. It yields the protein CASSAAGRDSGANVLTF.

This rearrangement joins TRBV7-6 to TRBJ1-2; a possible D gene is TRBD1 (6 bases). CDR3 length equals 16 residues. V was trimmed by 1 base and J by 1 base, leaving 13 bases between them. Germline CDR1 and CDR2: SGHVS and FNYEAQ. For the CDR3, the DNA is TGTGCCAGCAGCTTAGGGACAGCCGGAGGTAACTATGGCTACACCTTC. Amino acids: CASSLGTAGGNYGYTF.

The chain links TRBV7-2 to TRBJ2-1, with TRBD2 matching over 7 bases. There are 15 residues in the CDR3. V lost 9 bases, J lost 3 bases, and 11 bases stayed unmatched. CDR1 is SGHTA and CDR2 is FQGNSA in the germline V gene. Here the CDR3 DNA reads TGTGCCAGGAGAAGAGCGGGATCGAGCTACAATGAGCAGTTCTTC. Its protein is CARRRAGSSYNEQFF.

The rearrangement links TRBV19 to TRBJ1-4, with TRBD1 matching 7 bases. This CDR3 is 16 amino acids long. CDR1 LNHDA and CDR2 SQIVND come from the germline V gene (reference sequence). Trimming cost V 6 bases and J 1 base; bases outside gene matches: 8. CDR3 nucleotide sequence: TGTGCCAGTAGGATGGGAACAGGGGTAACTAATGAAAAACTGTTTTTT. Translated, it gives CASRMGTGVTNEKLFF.

Concerning this clone: At one boundary the junction diverges from the germline segment, which might be a read error. The chain has TRBV7-7 and TRBJ2-5; 9 nucleotides match TRBD1. The CDR3 is 17 amino acids. Germline CDR1 reads SSHAT; CDR2 reads FNYEAQ (reference sequence). The CDR3 sequence: CASSLAPITGGRETQYF. The CDR3 region has the DNA TGTGCTAGCAGCTTAGCGCCCATCACAGGGGGCAGGGAGACCCAGTACTTC. The full variable domain, with the rest looked up from reference TRBV7-7 and TRBJ2-5, is GAGVSQSPRYKVTKRGQDVTLRCDPISSHATLYWYQQALGQGPEFLTYFNYEAQPDKSGLPSDRFSAERPEGSISTLTIQRTEQRDSAMYRCASSLAPITGGRETQYFGPGTRLLVL.

The rearrangement uses TRBV6-5 and TRBJ2-7; D not certain. The germline V gene encodes CDR1 MNHEY and CDR2 SVGAGI. The V end was cut by 8 bases, the J end by 0 bases, with 8 bases between. The CDR3 is 12 amino acids. Here the CDR3 reads CASAESSYEQYF. The CDR3, as DNA: TGTGCCAGCGCGGAGAGCTCCTACGAGCAGTACTTC.

The V and J genes are TRBV7-9 and TRBJ1-6, with TRBD1 matching 7 bases. Per the germline V gene, CDR1 is SEHNR and CDR2 is FQNEAQ (reference sequence). The CDR3 runs to 15 residues. Unmatched junction bases numbered 10, after V lost 5 bases and J lost 9 bases. Here the CDR3 reads CASSARQGRTSPLHF. CDR3 coding DNA: TGTGCCAGCAGCGCCCGACAGGGTCGGACTTCACCCCTCCACTTT.

V usage is TRBV19 and J usage is TRBJ1-4; unclear D gene. CDR1 LNHDA and CDR2 SQIVND come from the germline V gene (reference sequence). The germline V and J ends were trimmed by 8 bases and 0 bases, with 7 bases remaining between them. The CDR3 has 13 residues. DNA for the CDR3: TGTGCCAGTCACACAGCAACTAATGAAAAACTGTTTTTT. This encodes CASHTATNEKLFF. The whole variable domain, remainder taken from reference TRBV19 and TRBJ1-4, is DGGITQSPKYLFRKEGQNVTLSCEQNLNHDAMYWYRQDPGQGLRLIYYSQIVNDFQKGDIAEGYSVSREKKESFPLTVTSAQKNPTAFYLCASHTATNEKLFFGSGTQLSVL.

This chain uses TRBV12-5 with TRBJ2-1, with 8 bases that match TRBD2. Germline V gives CDR1 LGHNT, CDR2 FRNRAP. V shed 4 bases, J shed 6 bases, and the junction held 14 bases outside the gene matches. This CDR3 region has 17 residues. CDR3 sequence reads: CASGSSSGLAGFNEQFF. DNA for the CDR3: TGTGCTAGTGGTTCCTCCTCAGGGCTAGCGGGCTTCAATGAGCAGTTCTTC.

This clone was recorded once. The chain carries TRBV7-6 and TRBJ2-3; D gene uncertain. Germline V lookup: CDR1 SGHVS, CDR2 FNYEAQ. CDR3 size: 15 residues. Trimming shortened V by 5 bases and J by 2 bases, and 14 bases separated the two germline ends. The CDR3 DNA follows: TGTGCCAGCAGCGACCGGGTTCACCCCACAGATACGCAGTATTTT. Its translation is CASSDRVHPTDTQYF.